This T cell receptor (beta chain) is from a study of blood T cells in healthy people across ages. A J-beta primer mix and a sample-barcoded 5' primer were used in a second PCR of roughly 6 to 12 cycles. TCRdb fed the 5' RACE reads into MiXCR, producing one record per CDR3 protein. The sample includes over 1.5 million distinct CDR3 sequences, around half of them seen just once. Losses at the gene ends were 6 bases for V and 4 bases for J; bases not matched to a gene: 14. The CDR3 is 17 amino acids. This rearrangement joins TRBV12-3 or TRBV12-4 to TRBJ2-3, with TRBD2 identical over 9 bases. Material: blood. The TCR was taken from a woman aged 40 to 50 in good health. CDR3 nucleotide sequence: TGTGCCAGCAGCGCCTTTGGCGGGGGGGCATGGGCAGATACGCAGTATTTT. Protein sequence: CASSAFGGGAWADTQYF.